A selection of T cell receptor beta chains follows, all from one sample in a study of blood T cells in healthy people across ages. TCRdb passed the 5' RACE reads through MiXCR, listing each CDR3 protein once. The sample consists of roughly 720,000 distinct CDR3 sequences, 53% of them appearing once. Sequenced input: blood. These receptors were collected from a man older than 75 in good health. Each CDR3 is given with its conserved first and last residue. The order of the fields is CDR3 DNA, CDR3 protein, V gene, D gene, clone size, J gene. D genes are given only for firm matches. The size field is filled for only some rows; it gives once, few, many or a size class.

cdr3_nt: TGTGCCAGCAAACCGACTAGCGGGAGCGGATGGGAGACCCAGTACTTC
cdr3_aa: CASKPTSGSGWETQYF
v_call: TRBV2
d_call: TRBD2
clone_size: -
j_call: TRBJ2-5

cdr3_nt: TGTGCCAGTAGGGCGGAAACATATTCTGGGGCCAACGTCCTGACTTTC
cdr3_aa: CASRAETYSGANVLTF
v_call: TRBV27
d_call: -
clone_size: -
j_call: TRBJ2-6

cdr3_nt: TGTGCCAGCAGCCCTATGGGGGGGAACACCGGGGAGCTGTTTTTT
cdr3_aa: CASSPMGGNTGELFF
v_call: TRBV11-2
d_call: -
clone_size: -
j_call: TRBJ2-2

cdr3_nt: TGCAGTGCCCCCAGCGGCCCTACCTACGAGCAGTACTTC
cdr3_aa: CSAPSGPTYEQYF
v_call: TRBV20-1
d_call: -
clone_size: -
j_call: TRBJ2-7

cdr3_nt: TGTGCCAGCAGCTTAGTTTGGCTAGCGGGAGCTCACAGATACGCGTATTTT
cdr3_aa: CASSLVWLAGAHRYAYF
v_call: TRBV11-2
d_call: TRBD2
clone_size: -
j_call: TRBJ2-3

cdr3_nt: TGCAGTGCTAGTGCCCTCAGGGGGTCCACTGAAGCTTTCTTT
cdr3_aa: CSASALRGSTEAFF
v_call: TRBV20-1
d_call: TRBD1
clone_size: -
j_call: TRBJ1-1

cdr3_nt: TGTGCCAGCAGACTAGCTCTCAATGAGCAGTTCTTC
cdr3_aa: CASRLALNEQFF
v_call: TRBV7-9
d_call: -
clone_size: -
j_call: TRBJ2-1

cdr3_nt: TGCAGCGTTGAAGCACTAGCATTCGCTAGCACAGATACGCAGTATTTT
cdr3_aa: CSVEALAFASTDTQYF
v_call: TRBV29-1
d_call: -
clone_size: -
j_call: TRBJ2-3

cdr3_nt: TGTGCCATCAGTGATAGCAAGGTGGGCCATCAGCCCCAGCATTTT
cdr3_aa: CAISDSKVGHQPQHF
v_call: TRBV10-3
d_call: -
clone_size: -
j_call: TRBJ1-5

cdr3_nt: TGTGCCAGCAGTTACGACAATACGCAGTATTTT
cdr3_aa: CASSYDNTQYF
v_call: TRBV6-6
d_call: -
clone_size: -
j_call: TRBJ2-3

cdr3_nt: TGTGCCAGCAGCCAAGGTGATAGCGACTACGAGCAGTACTTC
cdr3_aa: CASSQGDSDYEQYF
v_call: TRBV4-2
d_call: -
clone_size: -
j_call: TRBJ2-7

cdr3_nt: TGTGCCAGCAGGGACCGGAACATGGAGACCCAGTACTTC
cdr3_aa: CASRDRNMETQYF
v_call: TRBV2
d_call: -
clone_size: -
j_call: TRBJ2-5

cdr3_nt: TGTGCCAGCAGCTTAACAGGGGGCTTAACCTACGAGCAGTACTTC
cdr3_aa: CASSLTGGLTYEQYF
v_call: TRBV7-2
d_call: TRBD1
clone_size: -
j_call: TRBJ2-7

cdr3_nt: TGTGCCAGCAGCCAAAATTCCCCAGTGGACTCCGAGCAGTACTTC
cdr3_aa: CASSQNSPVDSEQYF
v_call: TRBV3-1
d_call: -
clone_size: -
j_call: TRBJ2-7

cdr3_nt: TGTGCCAGCAGCAACCAGAGGCGTCAGCCCCAGCATTTT
cdr3_aa: CASSNQRRQPQHF
v_call: TRBV7-3
d_call: -
clone_size: -
j_call: TRBJ1-5

cdr3_nt: TGTGCCAGCAGCTTAGGGAATTCGAGGTTTACTTACGAGCAGTACTTC
cdr3_aa: CASSLGNSRFTYEQYF
v_call: TRBV7-2
d_call: -
clone_size: few
j_call: TRBJ2-7

cdr3_nt: TGCAGTGCTAACGGACTAGACCGGGAGTACAATGAGCAGTTCTTC
cdr3_aa: CSANGLDREYNEQFF
v_call: TRBV20-1
d_call: TRBD2
clone_size: -
j_call: TRBJ2-1

cdr3_nt: TGTGCCACCAGTGACGTAGGTACAGGCCCGAGAGGTGAGCAGTTCTTC
cdr3_aa: CATSDVGTGPRGEQFF
v_call: TRBV24-1
d_call: -
clone_size: many
j_call: TRBJ2-1

cdr3_nt: TGCGCCAGCAGGTCGGGACTCTCTTACTACGAGCAGTACTTC
cdr3_aa: CASRSGLSYYEQYF
v_call: TRBV5-1
d_call: -
clone_size: few
j_call: TRBJ2-7

cdr3_nt: TGTGCCAGCAGTTTCGCCGGGACTAGCGCCACAGATACGCAGTATTTT
cdr3_aa: CASSFAGTSATDTQYF
v_call: TRBV6-1
d_call: TRBD2
clone_size: -
j_call: TRBJ2-3

cdr3_nt: TGCAGTGCTAGAGCCGGGACACGGGCCGACAATGAGCAGTTCTTC
cdr3_aa: CSARAGTRADNEQFF
v_call: TRBV20-1
d_call: -
clone_size: -
j_call: TRBJ2-1

cdr3_nt: TGTGCCAGCAACCCGGCGCTAGCGGGAGGTACAGATACGCAGTATTTT
cdr3_aa: CASNPALAGGTDTQYF
v_call: TRBV28
d_call: TRBD2
clone_size: -
j_call: TRBJ2-3

cdr3_nt: TGCAGTGCTAGCTTTGGACAGAGCTATGGCTACACCTTC
cdr3_aa: CSASFGQSYGYTF
v_call: TRBV20-1
d_call: -
clone_size: -
j_call: TRBJ1-2

cdr3_nt: TGTGCCACCAGTGCCGCGGACAGGGGCAACTATGGCTACACCTTC
cdr3_aa: CATSAADRGNYGYTF
v_call: TRBV24-1
d_call: TRBD1
clone_size: -
j_call: TRBJ1-2

cdr3_nt: TGTGCCAGCAGCTTACCTGGGACAGGGGTCGAGCAGTACTTC
cdr3_aa: CASSLPGTGVEQYF
v_call: TRBV11-2
d_call: TRBD1
clone_size: few
j_call: TRBJ2-7

cdr3_nt: TGCAGTGCTAGAGTGCCGGCCGAGGGTGGTGAGCAGTTCTTC
cdr3_aa: CSARVPAEGGEQFF
v_call: TRBV20-1
d_call: -
clone_size: -
j_call: TRBJ2-1

cdr3_nt: TGCGCCAGCAGCTCGGGCGCCTCGACAGGGCCTAACTATGGCTACACCTTC
cdr3_aa: CASSSGASTGPNYGYTF
v_call: TRBV5-1
d_call: TRBD1
clone_size: once
j_call: TRBJ1-2

cdr3_nt: TGTGCCAGCAGTTTCTCGACACAGGTTCCCCGCGAGCAGTACTTC
cdr3_aa: CASSFSTQVPREQYF
v_call: TRBV12-3/TRBV12-4
d_call: -
clone_size: -
j_call: TRBJ2-7

cdr3_nt: TGTGCCAGCAGTTTAGCTCGCGGCAGAGGGGTCAATGAGCAGTTCTTC
cdr3_aa: CASSLARGRGVNEQFF
v_call: TRBV27
d_call: -
clone_size: -
j_call: TRBJ2-1

cdr3_nt: TGTGCCAGCAGTTTTAGTGTCAGGGGAAAGGGTGAAGCTTTCTTT
cdr3_aa: CASSFSVRGKGEAFF
v_call: TRBV12-3/TRBV12-4
d_call: -
clone_size: -
j_call: TRBJ1-1

cdr3_nt: TGTGCCATCCGGTCCGACAGTTCGGACGGCTACACCTTC
cdr3_aa: CAIRSDSSDGYTF
v_call: TRBV10-3
d_call: -
clone_size: -
j_call: TRBJ1-2

cdr3_nt: TGCGCCAGCAGCTTGGATGAGAGGATGAACACTGAAGCTTTCTTT
cdr3_aa: CASSLDERMNTEAFF
v_call: TRBV5-1
d_call: -
clone_size: -
j_call: TRBJ1-1

cdr3_nt: TGTGCCAGCAGTTACCCGATCTCTGGGGCCAACGTCCTGACTTTC
cdr3_aa: CASSYPISGANVLTF
v_call: TRBV6-6
d_call: -
clone_size: many
j_call: TRBJ2-6

cdr3_nt: TGTGCCAGCAGACGAGAGGGAAGGGAAATCTCGGATGAGCAGTTCTTC
cdr3_aa: CASRREGREISDEQFF
v_call: TRBV21-1
d_call: -
clone_size: -
j_call: TRBJ2-1

cdr3_nt: TGTGCCAGCAGTTACTCGGTACTTGACAGGGGGCCGAATGAGCAGTTCTTC
cdr3_aa: CASSYSVLDRGPNEQFF
v_call: TRBV6-6
d_call: TRBD1
clone_size: -
j_call: TRBJ2-1